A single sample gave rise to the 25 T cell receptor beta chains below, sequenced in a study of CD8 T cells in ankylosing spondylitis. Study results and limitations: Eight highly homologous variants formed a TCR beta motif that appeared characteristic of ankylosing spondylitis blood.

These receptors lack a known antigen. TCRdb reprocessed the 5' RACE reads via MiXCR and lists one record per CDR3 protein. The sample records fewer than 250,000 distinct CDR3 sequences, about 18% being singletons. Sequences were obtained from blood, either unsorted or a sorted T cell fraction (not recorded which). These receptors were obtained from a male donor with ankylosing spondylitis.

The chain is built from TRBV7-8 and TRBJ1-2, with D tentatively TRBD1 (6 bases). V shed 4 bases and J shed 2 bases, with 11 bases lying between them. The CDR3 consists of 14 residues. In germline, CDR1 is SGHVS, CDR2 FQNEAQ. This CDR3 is CASSSGQLNYGYTF. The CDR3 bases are TGTGCCAGCAGCTCCGGACAGCTGAACTATGGCTACACCTTC.

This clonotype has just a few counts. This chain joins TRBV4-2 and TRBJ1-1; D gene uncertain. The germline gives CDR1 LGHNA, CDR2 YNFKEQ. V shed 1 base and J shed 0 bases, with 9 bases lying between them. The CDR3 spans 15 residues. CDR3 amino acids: CASSQVGAMNTEAFF. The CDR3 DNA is TGTGCCAGCAGCCAAGTGGGCGCCATGAACACTGAAGCTTTCTTT.

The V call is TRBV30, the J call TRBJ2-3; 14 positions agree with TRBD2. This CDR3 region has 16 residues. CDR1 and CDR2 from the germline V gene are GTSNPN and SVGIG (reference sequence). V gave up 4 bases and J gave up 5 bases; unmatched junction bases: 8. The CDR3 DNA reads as TGTGCCTGGACCGTAGGGACTAGCGGGAGTTTAGATACGCAGTATTTT. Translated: CAWTVGTSGSLDTQYF. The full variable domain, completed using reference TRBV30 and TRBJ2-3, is SQTIHQWPATLVQPVGSPLSLECTVEGTSNPNLYWYRQAAGRGLQLLFYSVGIGQISSEVPQNLSASRPQDRQFILSSKKLLLSDSGFYLCAWTVGTSGSLDTQYFGPGTRLTVL.

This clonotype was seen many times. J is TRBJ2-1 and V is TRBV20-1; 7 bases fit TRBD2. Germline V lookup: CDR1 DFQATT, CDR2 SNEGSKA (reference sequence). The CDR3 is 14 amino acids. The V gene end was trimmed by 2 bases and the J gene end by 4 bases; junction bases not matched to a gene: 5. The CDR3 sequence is CSARLAEMYNEQFF. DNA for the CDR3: TGCAGTGCTAGACTAGCGGAAATGTACAATGAGCAGTTCTTC.

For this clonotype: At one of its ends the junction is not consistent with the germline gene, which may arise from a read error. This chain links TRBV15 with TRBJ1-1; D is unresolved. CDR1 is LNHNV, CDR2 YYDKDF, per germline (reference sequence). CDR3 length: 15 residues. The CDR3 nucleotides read TGTGCCACCAGCAGAGTGGAACAAATGAACACTGAAGCTTCCTTT. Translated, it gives CATSRVEQMNTEASF.

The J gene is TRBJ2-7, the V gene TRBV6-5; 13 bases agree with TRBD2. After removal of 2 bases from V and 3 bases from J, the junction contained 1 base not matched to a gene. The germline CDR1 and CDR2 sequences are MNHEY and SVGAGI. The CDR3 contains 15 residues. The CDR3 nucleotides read TGTGCCAGCAGTTACGGGACTAGCGGGATCTACGAGCAGTACTTC. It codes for CASSYGTSGIYEQYF.

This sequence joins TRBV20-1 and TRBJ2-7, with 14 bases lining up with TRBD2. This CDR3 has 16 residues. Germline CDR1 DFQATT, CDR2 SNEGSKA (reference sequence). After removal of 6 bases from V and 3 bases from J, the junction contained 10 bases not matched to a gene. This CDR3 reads CSAPGTSGSGHYEQYF. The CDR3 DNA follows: TGCAGTGCCCCCGGGACTAGCGGGAGTGGCCACTACGAGCAGTACTTC.

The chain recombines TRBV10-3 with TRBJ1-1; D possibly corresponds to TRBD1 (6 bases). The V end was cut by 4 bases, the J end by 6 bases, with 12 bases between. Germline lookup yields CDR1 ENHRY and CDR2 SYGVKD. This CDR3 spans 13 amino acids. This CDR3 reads CAISGDMASEAFF. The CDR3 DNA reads TGTGCCATCAGTGGGGACATGGCTTCTGAAGCTTTCTTT.

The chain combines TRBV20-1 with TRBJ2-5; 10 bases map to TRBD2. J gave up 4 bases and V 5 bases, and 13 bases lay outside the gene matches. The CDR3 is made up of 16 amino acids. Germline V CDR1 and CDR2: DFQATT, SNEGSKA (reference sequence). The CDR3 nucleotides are TGCAGTGCTCAGAGCGGGGGGGATGGACCTCGAGAGACCCAGTACTTC. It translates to CSAQSGGDGPRETQYF.

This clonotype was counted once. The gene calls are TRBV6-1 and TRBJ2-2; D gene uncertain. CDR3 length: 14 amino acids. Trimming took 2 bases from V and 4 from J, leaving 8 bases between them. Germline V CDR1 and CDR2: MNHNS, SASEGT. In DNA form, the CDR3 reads TGTGCCAGCAGTGAAACGGAAACCACCGGGGAGCTGTTTTTT. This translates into CASSETETTGELFF.

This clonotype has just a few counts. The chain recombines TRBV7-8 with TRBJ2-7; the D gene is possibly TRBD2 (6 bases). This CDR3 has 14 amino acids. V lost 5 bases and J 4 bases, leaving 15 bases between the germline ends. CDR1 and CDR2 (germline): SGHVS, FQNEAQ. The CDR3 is CASSPGLGVYEQYF. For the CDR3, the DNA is TGTGCCAGCAGCCCGGGACTGGGAGTGTACGAGCAGTACTTC.

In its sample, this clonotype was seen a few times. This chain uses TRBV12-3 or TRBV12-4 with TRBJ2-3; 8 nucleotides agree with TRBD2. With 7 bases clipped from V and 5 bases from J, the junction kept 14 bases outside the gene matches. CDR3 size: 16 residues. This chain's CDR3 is CASTPREGGRLDTQYF. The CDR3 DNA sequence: TGTGCCAGCACCCCTCGGGAGGGCGGGAGGTTAGATACGCAGTATTTT.

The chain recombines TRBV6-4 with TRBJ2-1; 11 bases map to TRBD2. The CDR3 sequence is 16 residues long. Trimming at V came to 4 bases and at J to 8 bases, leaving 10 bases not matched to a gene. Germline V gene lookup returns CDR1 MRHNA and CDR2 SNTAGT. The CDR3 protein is CASSVSGLAAVDEQFF. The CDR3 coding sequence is TGTGCCAGCAGTGTTTCGGGACTAGCGGCGGTCGATGAGCAGTTCTTC.

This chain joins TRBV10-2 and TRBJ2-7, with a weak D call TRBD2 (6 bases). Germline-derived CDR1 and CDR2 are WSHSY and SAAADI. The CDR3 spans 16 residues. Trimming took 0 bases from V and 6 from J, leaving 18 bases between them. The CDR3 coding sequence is TGCGCCAGCAGTGAGTCTCGTTGGTGGGAGGACCGCGAGCAGTACTTC. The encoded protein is CASSESRWWEDREQYF.

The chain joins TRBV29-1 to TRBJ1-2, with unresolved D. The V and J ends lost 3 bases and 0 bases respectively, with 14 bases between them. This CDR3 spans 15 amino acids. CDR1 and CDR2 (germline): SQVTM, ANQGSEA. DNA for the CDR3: TGCAGCGTTGAGAGGGAAGACCAGACTAACTATGGCTACACCTTC. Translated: CSVEREDQTNYGYTF.

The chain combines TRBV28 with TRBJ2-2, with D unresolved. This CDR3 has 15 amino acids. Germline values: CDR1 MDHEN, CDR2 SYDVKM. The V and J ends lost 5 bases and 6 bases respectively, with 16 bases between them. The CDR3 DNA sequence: TGTGCCAGCAGTCTCCGGGCCCTACCACCCGGGGAGCTGTTTTTT. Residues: CASSLRALPPGELFF.

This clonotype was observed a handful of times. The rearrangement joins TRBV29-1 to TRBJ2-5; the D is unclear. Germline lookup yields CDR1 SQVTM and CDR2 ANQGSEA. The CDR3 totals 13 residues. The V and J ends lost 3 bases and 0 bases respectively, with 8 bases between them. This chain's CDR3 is CSVEVQNQETQYF. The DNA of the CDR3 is TGCAGCGTTGAGGTGCAGAACCAAGAGACCCAGTACTTC.

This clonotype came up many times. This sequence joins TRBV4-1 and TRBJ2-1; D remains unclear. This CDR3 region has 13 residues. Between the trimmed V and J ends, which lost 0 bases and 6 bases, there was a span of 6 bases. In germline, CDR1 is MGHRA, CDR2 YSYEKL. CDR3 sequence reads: CASSQESPNEQFF. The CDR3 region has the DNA TGCGCCAGCAGCCAAGAGAGTCCCAATGAGCAGTTCTTC.

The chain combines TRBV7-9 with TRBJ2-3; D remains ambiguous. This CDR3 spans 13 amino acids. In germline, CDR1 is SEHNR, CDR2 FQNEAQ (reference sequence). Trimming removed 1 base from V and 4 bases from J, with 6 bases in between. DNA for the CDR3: TGTGCCAGCAGCTTAGGTCTCCCAGATACGCAGTATTTT. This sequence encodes CASSLGLPDTQYF.

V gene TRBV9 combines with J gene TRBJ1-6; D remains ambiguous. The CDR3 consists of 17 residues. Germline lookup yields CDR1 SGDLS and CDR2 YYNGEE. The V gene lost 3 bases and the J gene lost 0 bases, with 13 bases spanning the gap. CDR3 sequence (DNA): TGTGCCAGCAGCGAGGGCTCCGACCCCTCCTATAATTCACCCCTCCACTTT. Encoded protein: CASSEGSDPSYNSPLHF.

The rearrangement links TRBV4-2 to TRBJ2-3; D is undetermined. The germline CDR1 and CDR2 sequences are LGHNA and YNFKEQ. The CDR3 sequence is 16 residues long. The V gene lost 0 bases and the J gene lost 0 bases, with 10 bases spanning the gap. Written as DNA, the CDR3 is TGTGCCAGCAGCCAAGATAGGAGCGCCAGCACAGATACGCAGTATTTT. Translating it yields CASSQDRSASTDTQYF.

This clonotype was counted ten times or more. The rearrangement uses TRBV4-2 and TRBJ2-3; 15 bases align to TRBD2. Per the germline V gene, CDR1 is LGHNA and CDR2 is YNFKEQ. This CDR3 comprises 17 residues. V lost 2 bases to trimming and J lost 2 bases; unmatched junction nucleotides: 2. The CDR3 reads CASSQRTSGGATDTQYF. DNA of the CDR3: TGTGCCAGCAGCCAACGGACTAGCGGGGGGGCCACAGATACGCAGTATTTT.

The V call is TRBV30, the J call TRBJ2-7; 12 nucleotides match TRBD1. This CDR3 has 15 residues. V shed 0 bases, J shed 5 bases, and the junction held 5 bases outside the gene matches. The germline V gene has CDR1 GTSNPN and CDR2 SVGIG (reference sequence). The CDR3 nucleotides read TGTGCCTGGAGTGTTGGGGGGACAGGGGGCAACGAGCAGTACTTC. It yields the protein CAWSVGGTGGNEQYF.

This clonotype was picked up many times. Here the CDR3 reads CASSLDGTGGTTEAFF. CDR3 coding DNA: TGTGCCAGCAGCTTAGACGGGACAGGCGGAACCACTGAAGCTTTCTTT. V gene TRBV7-6 combines with J gene TRBJ1-1; 8 nucleotides agree with TRBD1. Germline values: CDR1 SGHVS, CDR2 FNYEAQ. J was trimmed by 4 bases and V by 1 base; bases with no gene match: 8. CDR3 length: 16 amino acids.

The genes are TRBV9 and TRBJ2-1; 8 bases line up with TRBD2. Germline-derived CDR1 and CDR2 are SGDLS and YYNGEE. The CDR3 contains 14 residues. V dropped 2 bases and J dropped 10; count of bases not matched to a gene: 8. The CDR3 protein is CASSVDGRAEEQFF. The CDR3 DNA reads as TGTGCCAGCAGCGTCGACGGGAGGGCCGAAGAGCAGTTCTTC.